Below are 24 T cell receptor beta chains sequenced from a single sample in a study of PD-1 blockade in classical Hodgkin lymphoma. Time point noted: cycle 4 day 1 (C4D1), after six to seven weeks of nivolumab. In every patient, relapse followed autologous stem cell transplantation, while exposure to brentuximab vedotin differed. Assay used: immunoSEQ multiplex PCR; TCRdb lists only in-frame clones, some missing. The table includes under 35,000 clones, around three quarters detected once. The sample in question was peripheral blood mononuclear cells (PBMCs), obtained before the fourth cycle of nivolumab. Source of these receptors: a human donor with classical Hodgkin lymphoma.

In nucleotides, the CDR3 is TGTGCCAGCAGTCCGGCCGGTTATCAGGGTCGGGGCTACACCTTC. It yields the protein CASSPAGYQGRGYTF. The V gene is TRBV5-4, the J gene TRBJ1-2; D is possibly TRBD1 (5 bases). V shed 5 bases and J shed 8 bases, with 22 bases lying between them. Germline V CDR1 and CDR2: SGHNT, YYREEE (reference sequence). This CDR3 comprises 15 residues.

This clone occurred once. The chain has TRBV6-4 and TRBJ2-6; D is unclear. Germline values: CDR1 MRHNA, CDR2 SNTAGT. Trimming stripped 3 bases from V and 0 bases from J, with 3 bases between. The CDR3 is 14 residues long. The CDR3 sequence is CASSENSGANVLTF. The CDR3 nucleotides are TGTGCCAGCAGTGAAAACTCTGGGGCCAACGTCCTGACTTTC.

The gene calls are TRBV13 and TRBJ2-5, with a tentative D call TRBD1 (6 bases). The germline V and J ends were trimmed by 7 bases and 5 bases, with 11 bases remaining between them. CDR1 is PRHDT, CDR2 FYEKMQ, per germline (reference sequence). This CDR3 is 12 amino acids long. The CDR3, as DNA: TGTGCCAGCAAACAGGGTAGGGAGACCCAGTACTTC. Translating gives CASKQGRETQYF.

The genes are TRBV23-1 and TRBJ2-4; D not resolved. TRBV23-1 belongs to the ORF category, with a function that is uncertain. The CDR3 length is 19 residues. V was shortened by 5 bases and J by 0 bases, with 23 bases between the two germline ends. The chain's CDR3 is CASSGPREDGALAKNIQYF. The CDR3 coding sequence is TGCGCCAGCAGTGGCCCACGAGAAGACGGAGCCTTAGCCAAAAACATTCAGTACTTC.

V is TRBV27 and J is TRBJ2-3; D may be TRBD1 (5 bases). Per germline, CDR1 MNHEY and CDR2 SMNVEV (reference sequence). CDR3 length equals 14 residues. V shed 4 bases and J shed 10 bases, with 18 bases lying between them. The CDR3 here is CASSSTESLGAQYF. DNA for the CDR3: TGTGCCAGCAGTTCGACAGAGTCCCTAGGGGCGCAGTATTTT.

The V and J genes are TRBV29-1 and TRBJ2-3, with D tentatively TRBD1 (6 bases). The V end was cut by 5 bases, the J end by 4 bases, with 7 bases between. Looked up from germline, CDR1 is SQVTM and CDR2 is ANQGSEA. CDR3 length: 11 residues. CDR3 DNA sequence: TGCAGCGTTCACAGGGCAGATACGCAGTATTTT. Its translation is CSVHRADTQYF.

The chain combines TRBV28 with TRBJ2-1; 10 nucleotides align to TRBD2. The V gene end was trimmed by 3 bases and the J gene end by 8 bases; junction bases not matched to a gene: 7. The CDR3 consists of 15 residues. In germline, CDR1 is MDHEN, CDR2 SYDVKM. CDR3 DNA: TGTGCCAGCAGTTTGGTGACTAGCGGGCTTGATGAGCAGTTCTTC. Amino acid sequence: CASSLVTSGLDEQFF. Based on the CDR3 plus reference TRBV28 and TRBJ2-1, the full variable domain is DVKVTQSSRYLVKRTGEKVFLECVQDMDHENMFWYRQDPGLGLRLIYFSYDVKMKEKGDIPEGYSVSREKKERFSLILESASTNQTSMYLCASSLVTSGLDEQFFGPGTRLTVL.

The CDR3 DNA follows: TGTGCCAGCAGTAGGGGGGATCCTATGAACACTGAAGCTTTCTTT. This translates into CASSRGDPMNTEAFF. The chain is built from TRBV4-2 and TRBJ1-1, with D perhaps TRBD1 (6 bases). Germline-derived CDR1 and CDR2 are LGHNA and YNFKEQ. The V gene lost 6 bases and the J gene lost 0 bases, with 14 bases spanning the gap. The CDR3 length is 15 residues.

The genes are TRBV9 and TRBJ1-2, with unresolved D. The germline gives CDR1 SGDLS, CDR2 YYNGEE. V lost 7 bases, J lost 0 bases, and 13 bases lay in between. The CDR3 covers 14 residues. The CDR3 DNA is TGTGCCAGCGGGCTGGGGTCTGCTAACTATGGCTACACCTTC. Protein: CASGLGSANYGYTF.

V and J are TRBV4-3 and TRBJ2-1, with TRBD1 matching 9 bases. Per the germline V gene, CDR1 is LGHNA and CDR2 is YSLEER. With V trimmed by 1 base and J by 7 bases, 2 bases remained unmatched. The CDR3 loop spans 14 amino acids. The CDR3 protein is CASSQGTGENEQFF. For the CDR3, the DNA is TGCGCCAGCAGCCAAGGGACAGGGGAGAATGAGCAGTTCTTC.

The chain employs TRBV11-3 and TRBJ2-5; tentative D call: TRBD1 (6 bases). The CDR3 runs 16 residues. V was trimmed by 4 bases and J by 2 bases, leaving 17 bases between them. CDR1 and CDR2 (germline): SGHNT, YENEEA. CDR3: CASSSNEWGPQETQYF. CDR3 sequence (DNA): TGTGCCAGCAGCTCGAATGAGTGGGGGCCTCAAGAGACCCAGTACTTC.

The chain links TRBV5-1 to TRBJ2-1, with D perhaps assigned TRBD1 or TRBD2 (5 bases each). CDR1 and CDR2 from the germline V gene are SGHRS and YFSETQ. Trimming removed 7 bases at V and 7 bases at J, with 15 bases between. This CDR3 is 13 amino acids long. This chain's CDR3 is CASDVGWGNEQFF. Written as DNA, the CDR3 is TGCGCCAGCGACGTAGGATGGGGGAATGAGCAGTTCTTC.

This clone was seen a few times. The chain joins TRBV6-4 to TRBJ2-6; D is possibly TRBD1 (5 bases). Trimming took 5 bases from V and 0 from J, leaving 11 bases between them. The CDR3 totals 16 residues. Germline V gene lookup returns CDR1 MRHNA and CDR2 SNTAGT. The CDR3 DNA reads as TGTGCCAGCAGTCCCCAGGGATCCTCTGGGGCCAACGTCCTGACTTTC. Translated, it gives CASSPQGSSGANVLTF.

The chain combines TRBV9 with TRBJ2-2; unclear D gene. V was shortened by 3 bases and J by 4 bases, with 10 bases between the two germline ends. The CDR3 covers 14 residues. Germline CDR1 is SGDLS and CDR2 is YYNGEE. The CDR3 DNA sequence: TGTGCCAGCAGCGAGCTCGGTAGCACCGGGGAGCTGTTTTTT. Its translation: CASSELGSTGELFF. Full variable domain (outside the CDR3, taken from reference TRBV9 and TRBJ2-2): DSGVTQTPKHLITATGQRVTLRCSPRSGDLSVYWYQQSLDQGLQFLIQYYNGEERAKGNILERFSAQQFPDLHSELNLSSLELGDSALYFCASSELGSTGELFFGEGSRLTVL.

V usage is TRBV4-3 and J usage is TRBJ2-7; D gene uncertain. Per the germline V gene, CDR1 is LGHNA and CDR2 is YSLEER. Between the trimmed V and J ends, which lost 1 base and 3 bases, there was a span of 10 bases. This CDR3 is 14 amino acids long. The CDR3 DNA sequence: TGCGCCAGCAGCCAAGCCCACGATGGCTACGAGCAGTACTTC. This gives the protein CASSQAHDGYEQYF.

The rearrangement uses TRBV27 and TRBJ2-3; 7 bases fit TRBD1. J gave up 0 bases and V 2 bases, and 5 bases lay outside the gene matches. Germline CDR1 and CDR2: MNHEY and SMNVEV (reference sequence). There are 16 residues in the CDR3. The CDR3 loop is CASSLDPTGSTDTQYF. CDR3 nucleotides: TGTGCCAGCAGTTTAGACCCGACAGGGAGCACAGATACGCAGTATTTT.

This clone was seen a few times. The chain has TRBV28 and TRBJ2-5; D remains ambiguous. CDR1 and CDR2 from the germline V gene are MDHEN and SYDVKM. The CDR3 covers 16 residues. The ends were cut back, 7 bases at V and 3 bases at J, with 21 bases in the middle. The CDR3 spells CASNAPADRWEETQYF. The CDR3 nucleotides are TGTGCCAGCAACGCCCCTGCAGACCGTTGGGAAGAGACCCAGTACTTC.

This clone turned up a few times. The CDR3 here is CAISKPRSVNYGYTF. The CDR3 bases are TGTGCCATCAGTAAACCGCGTAGCGTTAACTATGGCTACACCTTC. The J gene is TRBJ1-2, the V gene TRBV10-3; D remains unclear. With 5 bases removed from V and 1 base from J, the gap between germline ends came to 14 bases. Germline V lookup: CDR1 ENHRY, CDR2 SYGVKD. The CDR3 totals 15 residues.

The V and J genes are TRBV7-6 and TRBJ2-3; the match to TRBD2 covers 11 bases. V shed 5 bases and J 4 bases; nucleotides not matched to a gene: 8. Germline lookup yields CDR1 SGHVS and CDR2 FNYEAQ. This CDR3 is built from 16 residues. The CDR3 here is CASSPLAGGPPDTQYF. The CDR3 nucleotides read TGTGCCAGCAGCCCGTTAGCGGGGGGGCCGCCAGATACGCAGTATTTT.

This sequence joins TRBV27 and TRBJ2-1, with 8 bases identical to TRBD2. The CDR3 has 18 residues. CDR1 MNHEY and CDR2 SMNVEV come from the germline V gene (reference sequence). The V gene end was trimmed by 1 base and the J gene end by 0 bases; junction bases not matched to a gene: 8. The CDR3 reads CASSLWGSGTFSYNEQFF. The CDR3 nucleotides read TGTGCCAGCAGTTTATGGGGTAGCGGGACTTTCTCCTACAATGAGCAGTTCTTC.

The V and J genes are TRBV15 and TRBJ2-3, with D tentatively TRBD1 or TRBD2 (5 bases each). CDR1 is LNHNV, CDR2 YYDKDF, per germline (reference sequence). This CDR3 is built from 14 residues. V was pared by 5 bases and J by 0 bases, with 9 bases between. The CDR3 is CATSPWDSTDTQYF. Written as DNA, the CDR3 is TGTGCCACCAGCCCATGGGACAGCACAGATACGCAGTATTTT. Together with reference TRBV15 and TRBJ2-3, the CDR3 gives the full variable domain: DAMVIQNPRYQVTQFGKPVTLSCSQTLNHNVMYWYQQKSSQAPKLLFHYYDKDFNNEADTPDNFQSRRPNTSFCFLDIRSPGLGDTAMYLCATSPWDSTDTQYFGPGTRLTVL.

The rearrangement joins TRBV11-2 to TRBJ2-5, with D unresolved. The CDR3 is made up of 12 amino acids. The V gene's germline CDR1 is SGHAT and CDR2 FQNNGV. V lost 3 bases and J lost 1, with 3 bases in between. In DNA, the CDR3 is TGTGCCAGCAGCTTTGGCCAAGAGACCCAGTACTTC. This sequence encodes CASSFGQETQYF.

V and J are TRBV6-1 and TRBJ2-7, with D possibly matching TRBD2 (6 bases). Germline loops: CDR1 MNHNS, CDR2 SASEGT. Between the trimmed V and J ends, which lost 7 bases and 11 bases, there was a span of 18 bases. The CDR3 is made up of 12 amino acids. The DNA of the CDR3 is TGTGCCAGCACCTCCTCGGAGGGAAGGAAGTACTTC. As protein: CASTSSEGRKYF.

The chain combines TRBV6-4 with TRBJ2-5; tentatively, D is TRBD2 (7 bases). The CDR3 sequence is 12 residues long. CDR1 and CDR2 (germline): MRHNA, SNTAGT. Here the CDR3 reads CVKGGLEETQYF. In nucleotides, the CDR3 is TGTGTCAAGGGGGGGTTGGAAGAGACCCAGTACTTC.